This TCR beta chain was captured in a study of cytotoxic CD8 clonotypes in ibrutinib-treated CLL. Study-level information: Mean yields were about 260,000 productive templates and 80,000 to 95,000 productive rearrangements per sample.

Measured with immunoSEQ multiplex PCR; TCRdb has only the in-frame clones, and not every one. The data hold around 26,000 clones, with approximately 71% observed a single time. About this clone: Its antigen is currently unknown.

Germline loops: CDR1 SQVTM, CDR2 ANQGSEA. After removal of 3 bases from V and 4 bases from J, the junction contained 6 bases not matched to a gene. The CDR3 length is 14 residues. Whole-study results and caveats: Sampling schedules were unmatched across sustained-remission and progressing patients. Clonality, elevated at ibrutinib response, dropped back toward baseline at progression.

V and J are TRBV29-1 and TRBJ1-5, with 7 positions matching TRBD1. The clonotype comes from a human donor with chronic lymphocytic leukemia. Material: PBMCs, obtained after 12 months of ibrutinib treatment. In nucleotides, the CDR3 is TGCAGCGTTGAGGCAGGGGGGAAAAATCAGCCCCAGCATTTT. Its protein is CSVEAGGKNQPQHF. Supplemented by reference TRBV29-1 and TRBJ1-5, the full variable domain reads SAVISQKPSRDICQRGTSLTIQCQVDSQVTMMFWYRQQPGQSLTLIATANQGSEATYESGFVIDKFPISRPNLTFSTLTVSNMSPEDSSIYLCSVEAGGKNQPQHFGDGTRLSIL.